These 28 T cell receptor beta chains originate from one sample sequenced in a study of shared clonotypes between healthy human individuals. Clones were sequenced by immunoSEQ multiplex PCR, and TCRdb holds only the in-frame ones, with some missing. The table lists under 2.5 million clones, 80% to 95% of them singletons. The sample consisted of naive CD4+ T cells from PBMCs. Stated subset: CD45RA+ positively selected. The receptor source for this set is a young man in good health. Some clones in this sample may be carry-over from other donors' samples.

The V gene is TRBV7-2, the J gene TRBJ1-2; 11 bases are shared with TRBD1. Trimming cost V 3 bases and J 12 bases; bases outside gene matches: 12. This CDR3 has 15 residues. Germline V gene lookup returns CDR1 SGHTA and CDR2 FQGNSA. The CDR3 sequence: CASSLLVGQGDFDTF. CDR3 nucleotide sequence: TGTGCCAGCAGCTTGCTCGTGGGACAGGGGGATTTTGACACCTTC. Variable domain in full (rest from reference TRBV7-2 and TRBJ1-2): GAGVSQSPSNKVTEKGKDVELRCDPISGHTALYWYRQSLGQGLEFLIYFQGNSAPDKSGLPSDRFSAERTGGSVSTLTIQRTQQEDSAVYLCASSLLVGQGDFDTFGSGTRLTVV.

The chain couples TRBV10-3 to TRBJ2-1; tentatively, D is TRBD1 or TRBD2 (5 bases each). V was cut by 3 bases and J by 4 bases, with 25 bases left in between. There are 19 residues in the CDR3. Germline values: CDR1 ENHRY, CDR2 SYGVKD. The CDR3, as DNA: TGTGCCATCAGTGATAGGCGTGCGCTGAGGGGAAACGGGTACAATGAGCAGTTCTTC. It encodes CAISDRRALRGNGYNEQFF.

The genes are TRBV4-3 and TRBJ1-6; tentatively, D is TRBD1 (5 bases). CDR3 length equals 13 residues. Germline V gene sequence: CDR1 LGHNA, CDR2 YSLEER. V gave up 3 bases and J gave up 9 bases, with 9 bases separating them. The CDR3 loop is CASSQGQRSPLHF. The DNA for the CDR3 is TGCGCCAGCAGCCAGGGGCAACGTTCACCCCTCCACTTT.

The chain recombines TRBV6-5 with TRBJ1-2; D is perhaps TRBD1 (6 bases). Germline V gene data show CDR1 as MNHEY and CDR2 as SVGAGI. The CDR3 is 15 residues long. Trimming removed 6 bases from V and 4 bases from J, with 18 bases in between. The CDR3 nucleotides read TGTGCCAGCAGGCAAACGGAAGGGGGTAGCTATGGCTACACCTTC. Its protein is CASRQTEGGSYGYTF.

The rearrangement joins TRBV27 to TRBJ1-1, with D unresolved. The CDR3 loop spans 14 amino acids. Germline lookup yields CDR1 MNHEY and CDR2 SMNVEV (reference sequence). The V end was cut by 3 bases, the J end by 8 bases, with 16 bases between. For the CDR3, the DNA is TGTGCCAGCAGTTTCACGATCTCCACGTTGGAAGCTTTCTTT. Protein: CASSFTISTLEAFF.

V is TRBV11-2 and J is TRBJ2-1, with D maybe TRBD1 (6 bases). Germline V gene data show CDR1 as SGHAT and CDR2 as FQNNGV. The CDR3 runs 17 residues. Trimming left V 2 bases short and J 8 bases short, with 22 bases between. CDR3 loop: CASSLRNRQGSFDEQFF. CDR3 bases: TGTGCCAGCAGCTTAAGGAACAGGCAGGGGAGTTTCGATGAGCAGTTCTTC.

The chain recombines TRBV10-3 with TRBJ2-2; D might be TRBD1 (6 bases). V lost 0 bases to trimming and J lost 3 bases, with 17 bases between them. Germline CDR1 is ENHRY and CDR2 is SYGVKD. CDR3 length: 18 amino acids. In nucleotides, the CDR3 is TGTGCCATCAGTGAGTCGGGCGGCCCGGCAGGGGACACCGGGGAGCTGTTTTTT. Protein product: CAISESGGPAGDTGELFF.

The chain employs TRBV5-1 and TRBJ1-1; 7 positions match TRBD1. After removal of 0 bases from V and 1 base from J, the junction contained 6 bases not matched to a gene. The CDR3 is 16 residues long. Germline CDR1 reads SGHRS; CDR2 reads YFSETQ. Written as DNA, the CDR3 is TGCGCCAGCAGCTTGGAATTCCAGGGGGGGAACACTGAAGCTTTCTTT. Translation: CASSLEFQGGNTEAFF.

The chain uses TRBV27 and TRBJ2-7, with D perhaps matching TRBD1 (6 bases). V was clipped by 9 bases and J by 2 bases, with 23 bases between them. The CDR3 is 16 amino acids. Germline V gene sequence: CDR1 MNHEY, CDR2 SMNVEV (reference sequence). The DNA of the CDR3 is TGTGCCAGTAGACGAGCAGGGGCTGGAAGGACCTACGAGCAGTACTTC. Its protein product is CASRRAGAGRTYEQYF.

The rearrangement uses TRBV7-9 and TRBJ2-1; tentatively, D is TRBD2 (5 bases). Germline V gene lookup returns CDR1 SEHNR and CDR2 FQNEAQ (reference sequence). V gave up 1 base and J gave up 8 bases, with 15 bases separating them. The CDR3 has 15 residues. CDR3 in amino acids: CASSLGYGVSDEQFF. CDR3 DNA: TGTGCCAGCAGCTTAGGGTACGGGGTGTCAGATGAGCAGTTCTTC.

The V and J genes are TRBV18 and TRBJ1-2; D ambiguous. CDR1 and CDR2 (germline): KGHSH, LQKENI. V was shortened by 4 bases and J by 0 bases, with 6 bases between the two germline ends. The CDR3 runs to 13 residues. CDR3 nucleotide sequence: TGTGCCAGCTCACTTGGAGCTAACTATGGCTACACCTTC. It translates to CASSLGANYGYTF.

This clone was counted between two and nine times. This rearrangement joins TRBV28 to TRBJ2-7; 7 bases are a match to TRBD1. Germline CDR1 is MDHEN and CDR2 is SYDVKM. V shed 8 bases and J 1 base; nucleotides not matched to a gene: 11. The length of the CDR3 is 15 residues. The CDR3 coding sequence is TGTGCCAGCTGTGACCGGGACAGAAGATCCTACGAGCAGTACTTC. The encoded protein is CASCDRDRRSYEQYF.

The V and J genes are TRBV9 and TRBJ2-7, with 10 bases that match TRBD1. CDR1 is SGDLS, CDR2 YYNGEE, per germline. The CDR3 is 16 amino acids. V trimming: 3 bases; J trimming: 5 bases; junction bases outside the gene matches: 11. The DNA of the CDR3 is TGTGCCAGCAGCGCCGGTCCGGGACAGGGGACCCACGAGCAGTACTTC. Amino acid sequence: CASSAGPGQGTHEQYF.

The chain is built from TRBV13 and TRBJ1-3; D gene uncertain. The CDR3 covers 14 residues. Germline CDR1 reads PRHDT; CDR2 reads FYEKMQ (reference sequence). V lost 5 bases and J lost 2, with 10 bases in between. The CDR3 DNA sequence: TGTGCCAGCAGCCACCTTCGGGCTGGAAACACCATATATTTT. Its protein product is CASSHLRAGNTIYF.

This clone was counted once. This rearrangement joins TRBV5-6 to TRBJ2-7; the match to TRBD1 covers 8 bases. The CDR3 spans 14 residues. Germline V gene data show CDR1 as SGHDT and CDR2 as YYEEEE. Trimming cost V 1 base and J 3 bases; bases outside gene matches: 3. The CDR3 protein is CASSLFGQGYEQYF. CDR3 DNA: TGTGCCAGCAGCTTGTTCGGACAGGGCTACGAGCAGTACTTC.

The CDR3 bases are TGTGCCAGCAGCTTAGATGATACGCAGTATTTT. It encodes CASSLDDTQYF. The chain uses TRBV11-3 and TRBJ2-3; D gene unclear. Germline CDR1 is SGHNT and CDR2 is YENEEA. The V end was cut by 0 bases, the J end by 6 bases, with 1 base between. The CDR3 has 11 residues.

V usage is TRBV27 and J usage is TRBJ1-5; 7 nucleotides align to TRBD1. The trim removed 2 bases at V and 3 bases at J, leaving 7 bases unmatched. The CDR3 runs to 16 residues. CDR1 is MNHEY, CDR2 SMNVEV, per germline (reference sequence). The CDR3 protein is CASSLVRQGNNQPQHF. DNA for the CDR3: TGTGCCAGCAGTTTAGTGAGACAGGGAAACAATCAGCCCCAGCATTTT.

This sequence joins TRBV4-1 and TRBJ2-1, with D possibly being TRBD1 or TRBD2 (5 bases each). The germline V gene has CDR1 MGHRA and CDR2 YSYEKL. The CDR3 runs 15 residues. V was clipped by 1 base and J by 9 bases, with 16 bases between them. The DNA of the CDR3 is TGCGCCAGCAGCCAAGCCGGGACCGCCGTCTTTGAGCAGTTCTTC. This encodes CASSQAGTAVFEQFF.

To note about this clone: Within the sample, other DNA sequences also encode this same CDR3. The chain couples TRBV7-3 to TRBJ2-2; 7 bases map to TRBD1. J gave up 0 bases and V 3 bases, and 4 bases lay outside the gene matches. The CDR3 contains 16 residues. Germline V gene sequence: CDR1 SGHTA, CDR2 FQGTGA. CDR3: CASSFLDRANTGELFF. CDR3 DNA sequence: TGTGCCAGCAGCTTCCTAGACAGGGCGAACACCGGGGAGCTGTTTTTT.

The V gene is TRBV18, the J gene TRBJ2-7; D gene uncertain. This CDR3 has 10 amino acids. The V gene lost 3 bases and the J gene lost 3 bases, with 0 bases spanning the gap. Germline loops: CDR1 KGHSH, CDR2 LQKENI. CDR3 protein: CASSPYEQYF. CDR3 coding DNA: TGTGCCAGCTCACCCTACGAGCAGTACTTC.

For this clone: The sample contains more than one DNA sequence encoding this CDR3. V gene TRBV7-2 combines with J gene TRBJ2-1; no clear D. V was pared by 2 bases and J by 10 bases, with 6 bases between. CDR1 SGHTA and CDR2 FQGNSA come from the germline V gene. The CDR3 covers 11 residues. CDR3 nucleotide sequence: TGTGCCAGCAGCTTACTGGCGGAGCAGTTCTTC. Its protein is CASSLLAEQFF.

The chain recombines TRBV7-8 with TRBJ2-1; D may be TRBD1 (6 bases). The V end lost 2 bases, the J end lost 0 bases, and 8 bases lay between the germline ends. The CDR3 extends over 15 amino acids. CDR1 and CDR2 from the germline V gene are SGHVS and FQNEAQ. This CDR3 is CASSLTGYSYNEQFF. In DNA form, the CDR3 reads TGTGCCAGCAGCTTAACAGGGTACTCCTACAATGAGCAGTTCTTC.

The J gene is TRBJ2-1, the V gene TRBV11-3; D assignment may be TRBD1 or TRBD2 (5 bases each). The V end was cut by 3 bases, the J end by 10 bases, with 16 bases between. The germline CDR1 and CDR2 sequences are SGHNT and YENEEA. The CDR3 has 14 amino acids. This CDR3 reads CASSFGGTGSEQFF. The CDR3 DNA is TGTGCCAGCAGCTTTGGGGGAACGGGATCGGAGCAGTTCTTC.

Concerning this clone: Other DNA sequences in this sample translate to the same CDR3. The V gene is TRBV6-6, the J gene TRBJ1-1, with 7 bases that match TRBD1. CDR1 and CDR2 (germline): MNHNY, SVGAGI (reference sequence). V lost 5 bases to trimming and J lost 5 bases; unmatched junction nucleotides: 8. The CDR3 length is 14 residues. The DNA for the CDR3 is TGTGCCAGCAGTCCGAGACAGGGTGGGACTGAAGCTTTCTTT. Translation: CASSPRQGGTEAFF.

CDR3 region: CASSARTSGRVGDTQYF. CDR3 in DNA: TGTGCCAGCAGTGCCCGGACTAGCGGGAGGGTGGGAGATACGCAGTATTTT. The rearrangement uses TRBV6-1 and TRBJ2-3; TRBD2 matches 15 bases. The junction had 7 bases not matched to a gene; V was cut back by 4 bases and J by 5 bases. Germline lookup yields CDR1 MNHNS and CDR2 SASEGT. This CDR3 comprises 17 residues.

The chain employs TRBV28 and TRBJ1-5; no clear D. The germline gives CDR1 MDHEN, CDR2 SYDVKM. CDR3 length: 14 residues. The V end lost 6 bases, the J end lost 0 bases, and 9 bases lay between the germline ends. This chain's CDR3 is CASRTQISNQPQHF. For the CDR3, the DNA is TGTGCCAGCAGGACGCAGATTAGCAATCAGCCCCAGCATTTT.

The chain carries TRBV14 and TRBJ2-5; tentatively, D is TRBD2 (5 bases). V was pared by 3 bases and J by 4 bases, with 15 bases between. The V gene's germline CDR1 is SGHDN and CDR2 FVKESK. The CDR3 has 15 amino acids. Here the CDR3 reads CASSHLPASGETQYF. The CDR3 nucleotides read TGTGCCAGCAGCCATCTCCCTGCGAGCGGAGAGACCCAGTACTTC.

The chain has TRBV6-5 and TRBJ1-4, with a weak D call TRBD1 (5 bases). Germline assignment: CDR1 MNHEY and CDR2 SVGAGI. The CDR3 contains 15 residues. V was trimmed by 2 bases and J by 8 bases, leaving 15 bases between them. DNA of the CDR3: TGTGCCAGCAGTTACAGGAGGGCGGGGGAGGAAAAACTGTTTTTT. Its protein is CASSYRRAGEEKLFF.